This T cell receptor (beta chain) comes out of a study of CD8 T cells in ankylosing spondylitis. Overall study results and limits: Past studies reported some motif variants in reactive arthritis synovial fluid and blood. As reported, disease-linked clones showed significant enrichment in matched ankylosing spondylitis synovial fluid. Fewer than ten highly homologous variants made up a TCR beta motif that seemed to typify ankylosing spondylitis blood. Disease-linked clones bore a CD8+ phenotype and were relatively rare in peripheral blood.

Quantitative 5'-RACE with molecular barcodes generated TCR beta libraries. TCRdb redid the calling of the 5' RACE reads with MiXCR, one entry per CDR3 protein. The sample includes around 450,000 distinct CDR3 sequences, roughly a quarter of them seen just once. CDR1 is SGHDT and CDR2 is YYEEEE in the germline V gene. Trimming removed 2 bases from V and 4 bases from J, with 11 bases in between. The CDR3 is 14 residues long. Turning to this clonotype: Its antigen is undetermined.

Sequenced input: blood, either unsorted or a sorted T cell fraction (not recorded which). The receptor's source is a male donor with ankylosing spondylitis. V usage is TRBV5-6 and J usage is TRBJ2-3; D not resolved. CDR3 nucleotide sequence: TGTGCCAGCAGCTTCACAGCCGGGCCAGATACGCAGTATTTT. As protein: CASSFTAGPDTQYF.